What follows are 30 T cell receptor beta chains derived from one specimen sequenced in a study of blood T cells in healthy people across ages. A sample-barcoded 5' primer and a J-beta primer mix were used in a second PCR of about 7 to 12 cycles. A single record per CDR3 protein comes from TCRdb applying MiXCR to the 5' RACE reads. The sample carries some 900,000 distinct CDR3 sequences, about 48% recorded once. The sample taken for sequencing was blood. The receptors here all came from a man aged 30 to 39 in good health.

This chain connects TRBV28 to TRBJ2-7; 8 bases line up with TRBD1. Trimming removed 6 bases from V and 0 bases from J; junction bases left unmatched: 4. The V gene's germline CDR1 is MDHEN and CDR2 SYDVKM. The CDR3 contains 14 residues. The CDR3 reads CASRSTGDSYEQYF. The CDR3 DNA sequence: TGTGCCAGCAGGTCGACAGGGGACTCCTACGAGCAGTACTTC.

This clonotype was counted a single time. The chain couples TRBV24-1 to TRBJ2-2; 10 bases are shared with TRBD1. The CDR3 totals 16 residues. CDR1 KGHDR and CDR2 SFDVKD come from the germline V gene. With 4 bases clipped from V and 5 bases from J, the junction kept 6 bases outside the gene matches. The CDR3 sequence: CATSDSTGGKTGELFF. For the CDR3, the DNA is TGTGCCACCAGTGACTCGACAGGGGGCAAGACCGGGGAGCTGTTTTTT.

The chain couples TRBV6-6 to TRBJ2-7, with 9 bases identical to TRBD1. The V and J ends lost 6 bases and 0 bases, in that order; junction bases with no gene match: 6. This CDR3 spans 15 amino acids. Looked up from germline, CDR1 is MNHNY and CDR2 is SVGAGI (reference sequence). The CDR3 bases are TGTGCCAGCAGGAAACCGGACAGGGGCTCCTACGAGCAGTACTTC. The encoded protein is CASRKPDRGSYEQYF.

V and J are TRBV28 and TRBJ2-3; a possible D gene is TRBD2 (6 bases). V was shortened by 4 bases and J by 4 bases, with 15 bases between the two germline ends. The CDR3 extends over 15 amino acids. Germline V gene lookup returns CDR1 MDHEN and CDR2 SYDVKM. The CDR3 sequence: CASSSDGRAPDTQYF. DNA for the CDR3: TGTGCCAGCAGTTCTGACGGGAGAGCCCCAGATACGCAGTATTTT. Complete variable domain (other parts from reference TRBV28 and TRBJ2-3): DVKVTQSSRYLVKRTGEKVFLECVQDMDHENMFWYRQDPGLGLRLIYFSYDVKMKEKGDIPEGYSVSREKKERFSLILESASTNQTSMYLCASSSDGRAPDTQYFGPGTRLTVL.

This chain uses TRBV5-1 with TRBJ2-4; tentatively, D is TRBD1 (6 bases). CDR1 and CDR2 from the germline V gene are SGHRS and YFSETQ. Deletions cut 0 bases from V and 13 bases from J, with 23 bases between. This CDR3 spans 16 amino acids. The CDR3 loop is CASSLVPGQAYVEQYF. The DNA of the CDR3 is TGCGCCAGCAGCTTGGTTCCGGGACAAGCTTACGTGGAGCAGTACTTC.

Written as DNA, the CDR3 is TGCAGTGCTAGAGAAGTAGCTAACTATGGCTACACCTTC. Amino acids: CSAREVANYGYTF. The J gene is TRBJ1-2, the V gene TRBV20-1; no definite D call. V lost 0 bases, J lost 0 bases, and 5 bases lay in between. CDR1 is DFQATT and CDR2 is SNEGSKA in the germline V gene (reference sequence). This CDR3 comprises 13 residues.

The chain employs TRBV12-3 or TRBV12-4 and TRBJ2-4, with a tentative D call TRBD1 (5 bases). The end of the DNA aligns better with TRBJ2-7, so the J call may be wrong. The CDR3 consists of 14 residues. The CDR3, as DNA: TGTGCCAGCAGTTTCTGGCAGGACATGTACGAGCAGTACTTC. As protein: CASSFWQDMYEQYF.

This clonotype was counted only a few times. This chain joins TRBV12-3 or TRBV12-4 and TRBJ2-7; D is possibly TRBD1 (5 bases). Trimming cost V 5 bases and J 6 bases, with 14 bases left between them. This CDR3 spans 13 amino acids. The CDR3 loop reads CASSAYRNGEQYF. Here the CDR3 DNA reads TGTGCCAGCAGTGCCTACAGGAACGGCGAGCAGTACTTC.

This clonotype has just one count. The CDR3 reads CSAPEIQGRGYEQYF. The CDR3 DNA is TGCAGTGCCCCAGAGATCCAAGGTAGGGGCTACGAGCAGTACTTC. V is TRBV20-1 and J is TRBJ2-7; D possibly corresponds to TRBD1 (5 bases). Germline CDR1 and CDR2: DFQATT and SNEGSKA (reference sequence). The germline V and J ends were trimmed by 6 bases and 3 bases, with 21 bases remaining between them. The CDR3 sequence is 15 residues long.

This clonotype came up a few times. The V and J genes are TRBV2 and TRBJ2-1, with 9 bases that match TRBD1. The trim removed 6 bases at V and 5 bases at J, leaving 5 bases unmatched. The CDR3 contains 14 residues. The germline gives CDR1 SNHLY, CDR2 FYNNEI. The chain's CDR3 is CASSRDRADNEQFF. The CDR3 DNA follows: TGTGCCAGCAGCCGGGACAGGGCAGACAATGAGCAGTTCTTC.

This chain joins TRBV7-2 and TRBJ1-5, with no clear D. The CDR3 contains 13 residues. CDR1 and CDR2 (germline): SGHTA, FQGNSA. V lost 1 base and J lost 7, with 8 bases in between. In DNA form, the CDR3 reads TGTGCCAGCAGCTTAGGGTCGGACCAGCCCCAGCATTTT. Encoded protein: CASSLGSDQPQHF.

This chain links TRBV5-1 with TRBJ1-5; 7 bases map to TRBD1. The trim removed 4 bases at V and 0 bases at J, leaving 4 bases unmatched. Germline-derived CDR1 and CDR2 are SGHRS and YFSETQ. The CDR3 is 15 residues long. This CDR3 reads CASSPGQHSNQPQHF. DNA for the CDR3: TGCGCCAGCAGCCCGGGACAGCATAGCAATCAGCCCCAGCATTTT. Looking up the rest from reference TRBV5-1 and TRBJ1-5 gives the full variable domain: KAGVTQTPRYLIKTRGQQVTLSCSPISGHRSVSWYQQTPGQGLQFLFEYFSETQRNKGNFPGRFSGRQFSNSRSEMNVSTLELGDSALYLCASSPGQHSNQPQHFGDGTRLSIL.

The rearrangement links TRBV5-1 to TRBJ1-2; TRBD1 might be the D (5 bases). Trimming pared 1 base from V and 2 bases from J, leaving 15 bases between. The CDR3 totals 16 residues. Germline lookup yields CDR1 SGHRS and CDR2 YFSETQ. CDR3 in DNA: TGCGCCAGCAGCTTGTCGCAGGAGGGGAAGAACTATGGCTACACCTTC. Amino acids: CASSLSQEGKNYGYTF. The variable domain in full, with the rest retrieved from reference TRBV5-1 and TRBJ1-2, is KAGVTQTPRYLIKTRGQQVTLSCSPISGHRSVSWYQQTPGQGLQFLFEYFSETQRNKGNFPGRFSGRQFSNSRSEMNVSTLELGDSALYLCASSLSQEGKNYGYTFGSGTRLTVV.

On this clonotype itself: A read error may explain this, as a much larger clone is one base away. The chain employs TRBV5-1 and TRBJ2-5; a possible D gene is TRBD2 (6 bases). This CDR3 is built from 16 residues. Trimming left V 4 bases short and J 11 bases short, with 27 bases between. CDR1 is SGHRS and CDR2 is YFSETQ in the germline V gene. CDR3 sequence (DNA): TGCGCCAGCAGCCTGGCGGGGATAATTCTTTACAATGAGCAGTACTTC. Its protein product is CASSLAGIILYNEQYF.

The chain links TRBV6-2 or TRBV6-3 to TRBJ1-2; D is unresolved. Germline-derived CDR1 and CDR2 are MNHEY and SVGEGT. V was cut by 5 bases and J by 8 bases, with 15 bases left in between. This CDR3 has 13 amino acids. The CDR3 DNA sequence: TGTGCCAGCAGTCCCAGAGGCCTAGTCGGCTACACCTTC. Its translation: CASSPRGLVGYTF.

This clonotype showed up just a few times. The genes are TRBV7-6 and TRBJ1-6, with D tentatively TRBD1 (5 bases). CDR3 length: 13 amino acids. Germline lookup yields CDR1 SGHVS and CDR2 FNYEAQ. Trimming removed 6 bases at V and 7 bases at J, with 10 bases between. CDR3 nucleotides: TGTGCCAGCAGACGGGGCTTGAATTCACCCCTCCACTTT. Translating it yields CASRRGLNSPLHF.

With respect to this clonotype: At one end, the junction sequence differs from germline, possibly due to a read error. The chain is built from TRBV4-1 and TRBJ2-5, with a weak D call TRBD1 (5 bases). CDR1 is MGHRA and CDR2 is YSYEKL in the germline V gene. The CDR3 runs to 16 residues. In DNA form, the CDR3 reads TGCGCCAGCAGCCAAGCGGTCGCCAGGGAACAAGAGGCCCAGTACTTC. It translates to CASSQAVAREQEAQYF.

The chain carries TRBV5-1 and TRBJ1-3; D ambiguous. CDR3 length equals 14 residues. Trimming stripped 7 bases from V and 0 bases from J, with 11 bases between. Germline CDR1 SGHRS, CDR2 YFSETQ. CDR3 coding DNA: TGCGCCAGCGGCACACCGGACTCTGGAAACACCATATATTTT. Its protein product is CASGTPDSGNTIYF.

The V call is TRBV28, the J call TRBJ2-4; 9 positions agree with TRBD1. The length of the CDR3 is 14 residues. The germline CDR1 and CDR2 sequences are MDHEN and SYDVKM. Unmatched junction bases numbered 2, after V lost 2 bases and J lost 6 bases. For the CDR3, the DNA is TGTGCCAGCAGTTTAGGGGACAGGGTAAACATTCAGTACTTC. Translated: CASSLGDRVNIQYF.

The J gene is TRBJ1-2, the V gene TRBV29-1; weak D call: TRBD1 (5 bases). The CDR3 sequence is 13 residues long. CDR1 and CDR2 from the germline V gene are SQVTM and ANQGSEA. Trimming cost V 7 bases and J 6 bases, with 18 bases left between them. The DNA for the CDR3 is TGCAGCGGAGGGCCCCTGGGGCGGGATGGCTACACCTTC. It encodes CSGGPLGRDGYTF.

The genes are TRBV5-1 and TRBJ2-3, with 9 positions matching TRBD1. The V gene's germline CDR1 is SGHRS and CDR2 YFSETQ. This CDR3 contains 15 residues. With V trimmed by 3 bases and J by 4 bases, 6 bases remained unmatched. Here the CDR3 DNA reads TGCGCCAGCAGCTACCGGGACAGGGCTTCAGATACGCAGTATTTT. It yields the protein CASSYRDRASDTQYF.

In nucleotides, the CDR3 is TGTGCCAGCAGTGAAGCCCGGGGGCCCCAAGAGACCCAGTACTTC. Encoded protein: CASSEARGPQETQYF. The rearrangement uses TRBV6-1 and TRBJ2-5; either TRBD1 or TRBD2 may fit D (6 bases each). This CDR3 spans 15 amino acids. Looked up from germline, CDR1 is MNHNS and CDR2 is SASEGT. V dropped 0 bases and J dropped 1 base, with 9 bases sitting between them.

This clonotype was detected a few times. V and J are TRBV9 and TRBJ2-1, with D possibly being TRBD1 (6 bases). Germline loops: CDR1 SGDLS, CDR2 YYNGEE. Between the trimmed V and J ends, which lost 4 bases and 6 bases, there was a span of 20 bases. The CDR3 extends over 16 amino acids. CDR3 sequence reads: CASSRETGPPLNEQFF. In nucleotides, the CDR3 is TGTGCCAGCAGCCGAGAGACAGGTCCACCGCTCAATGAGCAGTTCTTC.

This chain links TRBV4-2 with TRBJ2-7; 7 bases line up with TRBD1. V lost 1 base and J lost 3; bases outside the gene matches: 6. Germline assignment: CDR1 LGHNA and CDR2 YNFKEQ. The CDR3 totals 15 residues. The CDR3 coding sequence is TGTGCCAGCAGCCAAGTCTGGGACAGCGTCTACGAGCAGTACTTC. Its translation: CASSQVWDSVYEQYF.

The chain has TRBV12-3 or TRBV12-4 and TRBJ2-1; the match to TRBD2 covers 11 bases. With 9 bases clipped from V and 7 bases from J, the junction kept 8 bases outside the gene matches. The CDR3 runs 14 residues. In DNA form, the CDR3 reads TGTGCCAGTGGCCTGACTAGCGGGGTTAATGAGCAGTTCTTC. This codes for CASGLTSGVNEQFF.

The J gene is TRBJ2-2, the V gene TRBV20-1, with D tentatively TRBD1 (7 bases). The CDR3 contains 14 residues. Germline V gene lookup returns CDR1 DFQATT and CDR2 SNEGSKA (reference sequence). V shed 3 bases and J shed 4 bases, with 12 bases lying between them. CDR3: CSASHRGGTGELFF. CDR3 nucleotides: TGCAGTGCTAGTCACAGGGGAGGCACCGGGGAGCTGTTTTTT.

The rearrangement links TRBV4-3 to TRBJ2-7, with D uncertain. The CDR3 loop spans 13 amino acids. Trimming left V 0 bases short and J 4 bases short, with 7 bases between. Germline assignment: CDR1 LGHNA and CDR2 YSLEER. The CDR3: CASSQEQTYEQYF. CDR3 coding DNA: TGCGCCAGCAGCCAAGAACAGACTTACGAGCAGTACTTC.

The CDR3 spells CASRLSGPVGLAGPSSYNEQFF. The DNA for the CDR3 is TGTGCCAGCAGGCTCTCGGGCCCGGTTGGACTAGCGGGGCCGAGCTCCTACAATGAGCAGTTCTTC. The chain couples TRBV12-3 or TRBV12-4 to TRBJ2-1, with 12 bases identical to TRBD2. J was trimmed by 0 bases and V by 6 bases; bases with no gene match: 21. The CDR3 is 22 amino acids.

The CDR3 protein is CATHGQEDEQFF. CDR3 nucleotides: TGTGCCACCCACGGACAGGAGGATGAGCAGTTCTTC. The V gene is TRBV24-1, the J gene TRBJ2-1; TRBD1 matches at 7 bases. CDR3 length: 12 amino acids. The germline gives CDR1 KGHDR, CDR2 SFDVKD. The V and J ends lost 9 bases and 8 bases, in that order; junction bases with no gene match: 6.

This chain links TRBV27 with TRBJ2-7; no definite D call. The CDR3 covers 13 residues. Germline V gene lookup returns CDR1 MNHEY and CDR2 SMNVEV (reference sequence). With 4 bases removed from V and 0 bases from J, the gap between germline ends came to 7 bases. The CDR3 spells CASSWADSYEQYF. DNA of the CDR3: TGTGCCAGCAGTTGGGCAGACTCCTACGAGCAGTACTTC.